Sequencing of this T cell receptor (beta chain) was carried out in a study of identical twins (dated by TCRdb to the mid-2010s). Broadly, across the study: TCR alpha and beta repertoires from monozygotic twins, unrelated adults of various ages and cord blood were deep-sequenced to test whether fetal clonotypes persist. To rule out contamination, replicate twin experiments were performed at different times with different library preparation protocols.

The paper's findings and limits, for the study overall: Because the same donors could not be followed over many years, conclusions were based on cross-sectional statistical analysis. Invariant T cells such as MAIT and iNKT could partly confound zero-insertion analyses, though diverse VJ usage argued against this for most clonotypes. The excess sharing between twins in beta out-of-frame sequences was weaker because fewer shared sequences reduced the signal-to-noise ratio. Compared with coincidental sharing between unrelated individuals, out-of-frame TCR alpha sequences shared between twins showed an excess of sequences with low generation probability. In monozygotic twins, out-of-frame TCR alpha sharing was systematically underestimated by recombination models, although the models agreed with sharing between unrelated individuals. Abundant cord blood beta clonotypes had fewer insertions, young adult naive repertoires showed a similar but weaker trend, and memory repertoires showed no such trend.

Libraries were prepared through 5' RACE. Sequencing took place on an Illumina HiSeq 2000. Template switching introduced a universal primer binding site; the final cDNA contained a unique molecular identifier, enabling accurate counting of TCR cDNA molecules. Specific primers in the conserved constant-segment region were used to synthesize first-strand cDNA for the TCR alpha and beta chains. To control for contamination, every cDNA library was double barcoded, receiving both a SMART-Mk sample barcode and Illumina barcodes. TruSeq adapter sequences and Illumina sample barcodes were added in two successive PCR steps. The Illumina HiSeq platform was used with custom primers to sequence TCR alpha and beta cDNA libraries. Per the source publication's procedure: Raw reads were processed with MiGEC to extract unique molecular identifiers, and MiXCR was used to determine CDR3 positions. For each individual, recombination models were inferred using an EM algorithm with the repgenHMM and IGoR tools. Shared clonotypes were analyzed with the tcR package in R, and sharing was normalized by the product of cloneset sizes. Out-of-frame nonproductive sequences were analyzed to study raw recombination free of thymic and clonal selection effects. TCRdb applied fastp at Q25 and MiXCR to the public reads, then kept only in-frame beta chains. Under each unique CDR3 protein, matching rows form one entry showing the most common genes and DNA. These V and J calls rely on TCRdb rather than the paper's analysis. The sample profile shows 200,000 to 250,000 distinct CDR3 sequences; roughly 7% of them were found once. The top ten constitute 3.5% to 4% of the sample.

This clonotype was counted at least ten times. The clone's antigen remains unknown. Per-base quality was not reported, and no clone a single base away is much larger than it. Every donor in the study was a healthy Caucasian. Three pairs of female monozygotic twins, all aged 18 to 29 years, made up the twin cohort. Miltenyi CD45RO+ enrichment and human naive T-cell isolation kits were used to isolate memory (CD45RO+) and naive T cells from PBMC. The CDR3 starts with the cysteine, ends with the phenylalanine, and has 13 residues. Only the CDR3 region is kept as DNA, spanning 39 bases read in frame from base 1. V drops 2 bases and J drops 1 base, leaving 5 bases in between. Reading the germline V gene gives CDR1 SGHTA and CDR2 FQGNSA. These same records also appear under a second study, on yellow fever vaccine responses in identical twins. Looking at the second paper: The T cell response to vaccination in identical twins was reported by the authors to appear partly convergent and partly personalized. The study precisely tracked vaccine-responding T cell clones in identical twins.

The origin of this receptor is a woman aged 18-29 years in good health. Sequenced sample: memory (CD45RO+) T cells sorted from blood. The cell subset or site label on this specimen signifies: CD45RO+ enriched T cells. This chain joins TRBV7-2 to TRBJ2-5; no D gene is confidently identified. The CDR3 corresponds to CASSLRVQETQYF. The DNA sequence follows: TGTGCCAGCAGCTTAAGGGTCCAAGAGACCCAGTACTTC.